The 9 T cell receptor beta chains in this list originate from one sample, sequenced in a study of blood T cells in healthy people across ages. A sample-barcoded 5' primer and a J-beta primer mix were used in a second PCR of about 7 to 12 cycles. In TCRdb, the 5' RACE reads were re-called with MiXCR into one record per CDR3 protein. This table has 660,000 or so distinct CDR3 sequences, 45% to 65% appearing once. Input material: blood. Receptors originate from a man in his 60s in good health.

This clonotype was observed a handful of times. The V call is TRBV3-1, the J call TRBJ2-1; D possibly corresponds to TRBD2 (7 bases). The V end lost 5 bases, the J end lost 2 bases, and 10 bases lay between the germline ends. CDR1 LGHDT and CDR2 YNNKEL come from the germline V gene (reference sequence). The CDR3 has 14 amino acids. CDR3 protein: CASSRGGAYNEQFF. In nucleotides, the CDR3 is TGTGCCAGCAGCAGGGGGGGGGCCTACAATGAGCAGTTCTTC.

V usage is TRBV11-2 and J usage is TRBJ1-2; D unresolved. The V gene lost 1 base and the J gene lost 4 bases, with 7 bases spanning the gap. The germline V gene encodes CDR1 SGHAT and CDR2 FQNNGV. The CDR3 sequence is 13 residues long. The CDR3 spells CASSLATGYGYTF. The CDR3 DNA reads TGTGCCAGCAGCTTAGCCACCGGCTATGGCTACACCTTC.

This sequence joins TRBV5-1 and TRBJ2-4; 10 bases line up with TRBD1. TRBJ2-5 matches the DNA end more closely, so the J call is doubtful. The CDR3 is made up of 14 amino acids. The germline gives CDR1 SGHRS, CDR2 YFSETQ. The CDR3 reads CASSGTGDGETQYF. CDR3 sequence (DNA): TGCGCCAGCAGCGGGACAGGGGATGGTGAGACCCAGTACTTC.

As regards this clonotype: A junction boundary mismatches the germline segment, possibly from a read error. The chain couples TRBV12-3 or TRBV12-4 to TRBJ2-3, with D possibly being TRBD2 (6 bases). The CDR3 sequence is 13 residues long. The CDR3: CASSFRGMDTQYF. The CDR3 DNA is TGCGCCAGCAGTTTTCGGGGGATGGATACGCAGTATTTT.

This clonotype was detected only a few times. The chain has TRBV7-2 and TRBJ1-2; a possible D gene is TRBD1 (5 bases). Trimming cost V 1 base and J 8 bases, with 14 bases left between them. The germline V gene encodes CDR1 SGHTA and CDR2 FQGNSA. CDR3 length: 14 residues. The CDR3 bases are TGTGCCAGCAGCTTAGTCGCAGGGTCAGAAGGCTACACCTTC. It yields the protein CASSLVAGSEGYTF.

This sequence joins TRBV20-1 and TRBJ2-1; 9 bases line up with TRBD1. Trimming cost V 5 bases and J 6 bases; bases outside gene matches: 5. CDR3 length: 13 amino acids. The germline gives CDR1 DFQATT, CDR2 SNEGSKA (reference sequence). CDR3 loop: CSAPKTGGNEQFF. CDR3 sequence (DNA): TGCAGTGCTCCAAAGACAGGGGGCAATGAGCAGTTCTTC.

The chain carries TRBV28 and TRBJ1-2; no definite D call. This CDR3 comprises 14 residues. The germline V and J ends were trimmed by 5 bases and 4 bases, with 14 bases remaining between them. Germline CDR1 and CDR2: MDHEN and SYDVKM. CDR3 sequence (DNA): TGTGCCAGCAGTCCACCACTTCTTGGCTATGGCTACACCTTC. It specifies CASSPPLLGYGYTF.

This clonotype has a single count. The chain employs TRBV20-1 and TRBJ2-3, with 12 bases aligning to TRBD2. Germline V gene lookup returns CDR1 DFQATT and CDR2 SNEGSKA (reference sequence). V trimming: 4 bases; J trimming: 4 bases; junction bases outside the gene matches: 6. The CDR3 is 15 residues long. The CDR3 loop is CSATRLAGEADTQYF. CDR3 coding DNA: TGCAGTGCTACCCGACTAGCGGGGGAGGCAGATACGCAGTATTTT.

This clonotype was observed a handful of times. This sequence joins TRBV7-9 and TRBJ2-7; D may be TRBD1 (6 bases). Trimming shortened V by 3 bases and J by 4 bases, and 16 bases separated the two germline ends. Per germline, CDR1 SEHNR and CDR2 FQNEAQ (reference sequence). The length of the CDR3 is 15 residues. The CDR3 reads CASSFGGGLGYEQYF. In DNA form, the CDR3 reads TGTGCCAGCAGCTTTGGTGGGGGCCTCGGATACGAGCAGTACTTC. Filled out from reference TRBV7-9 and TRBJ2-7, the complete variable domain reads DTGVSQNPRHKITKRGQNVTFRCDPISEHNRLYWYRQTLGQGPEFLTYFQNEAQLEKSRLLSDRFSAERPKGSFSTLEIQRTEQGDSAMYLCASSFGGGLGYEQYFGPGTRLTVT.